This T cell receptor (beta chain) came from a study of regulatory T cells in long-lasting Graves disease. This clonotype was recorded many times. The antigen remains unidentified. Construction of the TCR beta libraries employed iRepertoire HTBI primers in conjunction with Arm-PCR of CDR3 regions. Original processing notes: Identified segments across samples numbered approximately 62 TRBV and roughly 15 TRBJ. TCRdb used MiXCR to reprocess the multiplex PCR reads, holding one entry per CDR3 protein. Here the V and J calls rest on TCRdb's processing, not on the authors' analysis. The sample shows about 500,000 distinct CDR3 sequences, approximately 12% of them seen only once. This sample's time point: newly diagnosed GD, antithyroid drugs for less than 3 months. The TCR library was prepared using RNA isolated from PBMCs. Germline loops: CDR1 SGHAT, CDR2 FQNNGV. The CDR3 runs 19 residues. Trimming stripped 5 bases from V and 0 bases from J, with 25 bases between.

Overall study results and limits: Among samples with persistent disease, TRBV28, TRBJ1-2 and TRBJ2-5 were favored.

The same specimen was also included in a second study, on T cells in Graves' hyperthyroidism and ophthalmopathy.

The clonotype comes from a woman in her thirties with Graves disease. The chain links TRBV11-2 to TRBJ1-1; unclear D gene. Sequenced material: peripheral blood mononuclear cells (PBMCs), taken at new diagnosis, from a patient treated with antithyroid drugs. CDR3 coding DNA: TGTGCCAGCAGCAAACCCAAAAAGGTGGACCTTGAAATGAACACTGAAGCTTTCTTT. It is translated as CASSKPKKVDLEMNTEAFF.